This passage covers 10 T cell receptor beta chains from one sample sequenced in a study of long-term antiretroviral therapy in people with HIV. Running of the v3.0 immunoSEQ assay took place at survey level. Produced via immunoSEQ multiplex PCR; TCRdb's table is partial and in-frame only. The table includes approximately 31,000 clones, about 90% detected once. The sequences come from unsorted PBMCs, collected 1.1 years after starting antiretroviral therapy. These TCRs come from a man aged 18-30 years with HIV.

The rearrangement joins TRBV30 to TRBJ2-1, with no clear D. The CDR3 is 11 residues long. Trimming removed 4 bases from V and 5 bases from J, with 6 bases in between. Germline assignment: CDR1 GTSNPN and CDR2 SVGIG (reference sequence). CDR3 sequence (DNA): TGTGCCTGGAACCTGAACAATGAGCAGTTCTTC. This encodes CAWNLNNEQFF.

This clone was counted between two and nine times. This chain connects TRBV2 to TRBJ1-2; possible D gene TRBD1, 5 bases. CDR3 length: 14 amino acids. Germline V gives CDR1 SNHLY, CDR2 FYNNEI. V was cut by 10 bases and J by 2 bases, with 17 bases left in between. The CDR3 protein is CATKGVRGNYGYTF. The CDR3 coding sequence is TGTGCCACCAAGGGAGTAAGGGGAAACTATGGCTACACCTTC.

The chain recombines TRBV18 with TRBJ2-7; a weak D match, TRBD1 (5 bases). V gave up 4 bases and J gave up 0 bases, with 16 bases separating them. This CDR3 region has 16 residues. CDR1 is KGHSH, CDR2 LQKENI, per germline. The CDR3 here is CASSLIEGVSSYEQYF. The DNA for the CDR3 is TGTGCCAGCTCACTAATCGAAGGGGTGAGCTCCTACGAGCAGTACTTC.

The rearrangement uses TRBV7-8 and TRBJ2-7, with D hard to call. Trimming shortened V by 3 bases and J by 7 bases, and 10 bases separated the two germline ends. CDR1 is SGHVS, CDR2 FQNEAQ, per germline. The CDR3 is made up of 12 amino acids. The CDR3 DNA reads as TGTGCCAGCAGCTTCGGCTCCCTGGAGCAGTACTTC. It codes for CASSFGSLEQYF. The full variable domain, its missing parts supplied by reference TRBV7-8 and TRBJ2-7, is GAGVSQSPRYKVAKRGQDVALRCDPISGHVSLFWYQQALGQGPEFLTYFQNEAQLDKSGLPSDRFFAERPEGSVSTLKIQRTQQEDSAVYLCASSFGSLEQYFGPGTRLTVT.

The rearrangement joins TRBV20-1 to TRBJ1-2; D is undetermined. CDR1 and CDR2 (germline): DFQATT, SNEGSKA (reference sequence). V was cut by 3 bases and J by 7 bases, with 6 bases left in between. The CDR3 length is 10 residues. CDR3 nucleotide sequence: TGCAGTGCTAGCGGTAGTGGCTACACCTTC. Translation: CSASGSGYTF.

This clone was observed a handful of times. The chain recombines TRBV19 with TRBJ1-2; TRBD1 aligns across 9 bases. Germline CDR1 is LNHDA and CDR2 is SQIVND (reference sequence). The CDR3 runs to 14 residues. Unmatched junction bases numbered 9, after V lost 6 bases and J lost 7 bases. DNA for the CDR3: TGTGCCAGTAGGAACCAACAGGGGGCGCGTGGCTACACCTTC. Protein product: CASRNQQGARGYTF.

J is TRBJ1-1 and V is TRBV9, with a weak D call TRBD1 (5 bases). The length of the CDR3 is 16 residues. Trimming stripped 3 bases from V and 1 base from J, with 16 bases between. Germline values: CDR1 SGDLS, CDR2 YYNGEE. CDR3 DNA sequence: TGTGCCAGCAGCGCCCCAGAAGGGGTGAGGAACACTGAAGCTTTCTTT. Its translation: CASSAPEGVRNTEAFF.

This clone was recorded once. The chain has TRBV6-4 and TRBJ2-3; weak D call: TRBD2 (7 bases). Trimming shortened V by 0 bases and J by 0 bases, and 10 bases separated the two germline ends. Per germline, CDR1 MRHNA and CDR2 SNTAGT. The CDR3 loop spans 16 amino acids. CDR3 sequence (DNA): TGTGCCAGCAGTGACTCGGCGGGGGCCAGCACAGATACGCAGTATTTT. This codes for CASSDSAGASTDTQYF.

J is TRBJ1-2 and V is TRBV30; TRBD1 might be the D (5 bases). Trimming pared 3 bases from V and 4 bases from J, leaving 9 bases between. This CDR3 is 12 amino acids long. Germline V gene data show CDR1 as GTSNPN and CDR2 as SVGIG (reference sequence). CDR3 bases: TGTGCCTGGAGGGAGGGGATCTATGGCTACACCTTC. It is translated as CAWREGIYGYTF. Combining the CDR3 with reference TRBV30 and TRBJ1-2 gives the whole variable domain SQTIHQWPATLVQPVGSPLSLECTVEGTSNPNLYWYRQAAGRGLQLLFYSVGIGQISSEVPQNLSASRPQDRQFILSSKKLLLSDSGFYLCAWREGIYGYTFGSGTRLTVV.

This clone was detected once. The chain combines TRBV9 with TRBJ2-1; the match to TRBD2 covers 11 bases. After removal of 1 base from V and 6 bases from J, the junction contained 3 bases not matched to a gene. CDR1 is SGDLS and CDR2 is YYNGEE in the germline V gene. This CDR3 is 15 amino acids long. CDR3 DNA: TGTGCCAGCAGCGTAAGGCTAGCGGGAGGCAATGAGCAGTTCTTC. Protein product: CASSVRLAGGNEQFF.